The sequence of this T cell receptor (beta chain) was determined in a study of neurological immune-mediated disorders. This clonotype was observed many times. Trimming took 1 base from V and 6 from J, leaving 19 bases between them. Looked up from germline, CDR1 is SGHVS and CDR2 is FQNEAQ. This CDR3 is 16 amino acids long. Time point noted: longitudinal time-point 1 (baseline). The output of every sequencing run exceeded 190 million TCR-beta sequences, derived from 15-18 subjects. TCRdb called the 5' RACE reads again in MiXCR, with one record for every CDR3 protein. Of some 37,000 distinct CDR3 sequences in the sample, approximately 3% are singletons; the top ten hold around 7.7%.

Specimen: PBMCs. J is TRBJ2-7 and V is TRBV7-8; D not certain. This clonotype originated in a woman aged 60-75 years with multiple sclerosis. The CDR3 coding sequence is TGTGCCAGCAGCTTAGTGGGTGGTCCAACGGGCTCCGAGCAGTACTTC. This translates into CASSLVGGPTGSEQYF.